This T cell receptor beta chain is from a study of blood T cells in healthy people across ages. Then a second PCR, running roughly 6 to 12 cycles, was carried out with a sample-barcoded 5' primer and a J-beta primer mix. TCRdb reprocessed the 5' RACE reads via MiXCR and lists one record per CDR3 protein. In the table there are hundreds of thousands of distinct CDR3 sequences, 52% of which are singletons. Trimming at V came to 3 bases and at J to 6 bases, leaving 5 bases not matched to a gene. The CDR3 is 15 amino acids. CDR1 and CDR2 (germline): MGHRA, YSYEKL. This clonotype was observed once. Sequenced sample: blood. The chain uses TRBV4-1 and TRBJ1-5, with 10 bases matching TRBD1. The TCR originated in a woman aged 80 or over in good health. CDR3 in DNA: TGCGCCAGCAGCCAGGTGACAGGGGGCTCTCAGCCCCAGCATTTT. Its translation is CASSQVTGGSQPQHF.